This T cell receptor (beta chain) was retrieved from a study of PD-1 blockade in classical Hodgkin lymphoma (dated by TCRdb to 2020 to 2021). For the wider study: Nivolumab dosing was 3 mg/kg intravenously every 2 weeks, continuing until either disease progression or unacceptable toxicity. To define a peripheral blood immune signature of response to PD-1 blockade in classical Hodgkin lymphoma, the study combined TCR beta sequencing with CyTOF. The paper's findings and limits, for the study overall: By C4D1, a significant rise was seen in CD4+ TCR diversity but not in CD8+ TCR diversity (p=0.0027 vs p=0.16), and the rise was most apparent among complete responders (p=0.02). Among trial patients, those achieving complete response had baseline diversity similar to that of newly diagnosed patients, while diversity was significantly lower in partial responders and progressors. Baseline TCR diversity was reported to be lower in newly diagnosed patients than in healthy donors and to be lower still in relapsed/refractory patients. Diversity was lower in patients who began nivolumab less than 1 year after ASCT, so these patients were left out of later analyses to avoid confounding by immune reconstitution. The study was restricted to a single clinical trial cohort, and the causes of repertoire differences, possibly disease activity or prior therapy, were left undefined.

About this clone itself: Its binding antigen is unknown. One base away there is no much larger clone; base qualities are not given.

The Qiagen DNeasy kit was used to extract genomic DNA both from unsorted PBMCs and from the negatively selected CD4+ and CD8+ fractions. TCR beta CDR3 regions were amplified by immunoSEQ multiplex PCR using primers annealing to V and J segments. Amplification bias was minimized using a synthetic immune receptor repertoire, and residual bias was removed computationally after sequencing. Regarding the original processing steps: Custom Python scripts were used to quantify repertoire diversity as the Shannon entropy index. Unsorted, CD4+ and CD8+ repertoires were analyzed separately, except for combined analyses in which CD4+ and CD8+ sequences were merged in silico. A clone counted as expanded when the clone's frequency after treatment rose at least 2-fold relative to C1D1, and clones undetected at baseline were given a pseudocount of 0.5. Clones with 0 or 1 copy at C1D1 were classified as singleton clones, and clones with 2 or more copies were classified as non-singleton clones. By matching protein sequences in sorted samples from the same patient, clones expanded in unsorted samples were annotated as CD4+, CD8+ or unknown. Wilcoxon tests on paired samples were used to test changes in diversity from C1D1 to C4D1. What TCRdb holds here is the immuneACCESS table cut down to in-frame rearrangements. Part of the clones is not present; checked against another copy, under half of the missing clones reflect an unresolved V gene, and the others are unexplained. The V and J calls and the clone size are those of that table, but D and trimming were determined from the DNA. This sample is represented by about 85,000 clones; 85% to 95% of them were singletons. Of the sample, around 2.4% falls within the top ten clones.

The sample's time point, from its label and the paper: cycle 2 day 1 (C2D1) of nivolumab. Every trial patient had relapsed following autologous stem cell transplantation, and prior brentuximab vedotin exposure was what differed among cohorts A, B and C. The trial cohort included 50 to 70 patients with relapsed/refractory classical Hodgkin lymphoma, and each patient had a best overall response of complete response, partial response or progressive disease. Trial patients were treated with single-agent nivolumab in the multi-cohort phase II CheckMate 205 trial. Best overall response was determined by an independent review committee according to the 2007 International Working Group response criteria. PBMCs from the trial were collected at three points: immediately before nivolumab initiation (C1D1), and during therapy at cycle 2 day 1 and cycle 4 day 1. Peripheral blood was collected in 8 mL Vacutainer Cell Preparation Tubes, from which PBMCs were isolated by centrifugation and then cryopreserved.

From the germline V gene (reference sequence), CDR1 is GTSNPN and CDR2 is SVGIG. The CDR3 holds 11 amino acids from the cysteine to the phenylalanine. Of the read, only the CDR3 DNA is kept; its 33 bases are in frame from base 1. The V and J ends are trimmed by 6 bases and 1 base, leaving 6 bases between them. The receptor was isolated from a human donor with classical Hodgkin lymphoma. Here the chain combines TRBV30 and TRBJ1-1; TRBD1 might be the D gene, on 5 matching bases. The sequencing here drew on peripheral blood mononuclear cells (PBMCs), taken before the second cycle of nivolumab. For the CDR3, the sequence is CACDRNTEAFF. At the DNA level, the sequence is TGTGCCTGCGACAGGAACACTGAAGCTTTCTTT.